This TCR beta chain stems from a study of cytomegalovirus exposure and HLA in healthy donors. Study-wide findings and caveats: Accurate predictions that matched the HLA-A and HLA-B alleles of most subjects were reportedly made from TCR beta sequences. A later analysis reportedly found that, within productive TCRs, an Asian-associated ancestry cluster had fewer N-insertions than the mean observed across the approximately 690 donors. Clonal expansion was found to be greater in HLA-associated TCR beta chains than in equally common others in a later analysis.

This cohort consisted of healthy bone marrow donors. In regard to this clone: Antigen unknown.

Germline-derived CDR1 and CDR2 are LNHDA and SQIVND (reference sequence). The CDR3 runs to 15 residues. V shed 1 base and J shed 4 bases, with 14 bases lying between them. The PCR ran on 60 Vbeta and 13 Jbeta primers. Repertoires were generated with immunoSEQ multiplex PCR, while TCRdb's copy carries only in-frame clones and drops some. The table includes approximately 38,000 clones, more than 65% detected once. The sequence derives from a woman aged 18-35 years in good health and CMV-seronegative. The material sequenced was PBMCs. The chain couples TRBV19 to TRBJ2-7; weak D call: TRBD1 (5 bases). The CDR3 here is CASSIGKGAAYEQYF. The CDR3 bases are TGTGCCAGTAGTATAGGTAAAGGGGCGGCGTACGAGCAGTACTTC.